What follows are 8 T cell receptor beta chains derived from one specimen sequenced in a study of response to subunit inactivated influenza vaccine. TCRdb itself ran the RT-PCR reads through MiXCR, one entry per CDR3 protein. The data show 550,000 to 800,000 distinct CDR3 sequences, 11% to 15% seen once. Here the sequenced sample was PBMCs from blood, taken around 15 days before vaccination. These TCRs come from a man over 45 who received an inactivated influenza vaccine.

This chain links TRBV19 with TRBJ1-5; D is perhaps TRBD1 (6 bases). CDR3 length: 16 amino acids. CDR1 is LNHDA and CDR2 is SQIVND in the germline V gene (reference sequence). Trimming left V 3 bases short and J 6 bases short, with 18 bases between. Written as DNA, the CDR3 is TGTGCCAGTAGTATGGGCGGGGGGCGCCCCGGTCAGCCCCAGCATTTT. It codes for CASSMGGGRPGQPQHF.

The chain joins TRBV6-4 to TRBJ1-5; 8 bases map to TRBD1. Looked up from germline, CDR1 is MRHNA and CDR2 is SNTAGT. V was clipped by 5 bases and J by 7 bases; unmatched bases: 13. This CDR3 contains 16 residues. CDR3 region: CASSREDRVYDQPQHF. Written as DNA, the CDR3 is TGTGCCAGCAGTCGCGAGGACAGGGTGTATGACCAGCCCCAGCATTTT.

The chain joins TRBV20-1 to TRBJ2-7; D could derive from TRBD1 or TRBD2 (6 bases each). Germline V lookup: CDR1 DFQATT, CDR2 SNEGSKA (reference sequence). Trimming removed 4 bases from V and 5 bases from J, with 12 bases in between. The CDR3 totals 12 residues. In nucleotides, the CDR3 is TGCAGTGCTAAAAGGGGGGCCGACGAGCAGTACTTC. Encoded protein: CSAKRGADEQYF.

The table lists this clonotype with a few counts. V gene TRBV5-1 combines with J gene TRBJ2-2, with TRBD2 identical over 7 bases. Trimming at V came to 0 bases and at J to 3 bases, leaving 8 bases not matched to a gene. Germline assignment: CDR1 SGHRS and CDR2 YFSETQ. The CDR3 runs 17 residues. This CDR3 reads CASSLGPQAGDTGELFF. DNA of the CDR3: TGCGCCAGCAGCTTGGGCCCCCAGGCGGGAGACACCGGGGAGCTGTTTTTT.

V gene TRBV29-1 combines with J gene TRBJ2-1; no clear D. CDR1 SQVTM and CDR2 ANQGSEA come from the germline V gene. Trimming removed 6 bases from V and 7 bases from J, with 16 bases in between. This CDR3 comprises 13 residues. CDR3 amino acids: CSVRELLGNEQFF. Here the CDR3 DNA reads TGCAGCGTGCGCGAGCTTCTCGGTAATGAGCAGTTCTTC.

This clonotype was counted at least ten times. The V call is TRBV12-3 or TRBV12-4, the J call TRBJ2-3, with 7 bases fitting TRBD2. V lost 6 bases to trimming and J lost 6 bases; unmatched junction nucleotides: 9. CDR3 length: 14 residues. The CDR3 sequence is CASSPGLVGDTQYF. The CDR3 DNA follows: TGTGCCAGCAGCCCTGGACTAGTTGGGGATACGCAGTATTTT.

The J gene is TRBJ2-3, the V gene TRBV12-3 or TRBV12-4; D gene uncertain. This CDR3 contains 14 residues. Trimming left V 5 bases short and J 4 bases short, with 13 bases between. The CDR3 sequence: CASSSVQAPDTQYF. In DNA form, the CDR3 reads TGTGCCAGCAGTAGTGTCCAGGCTCCAGATACGCAGTATTTT.

This clonotype was observed at least ten times. The chain uses TRBV6-2 or TRBV6-3 and TRBJ2-7; maybe TRBD1 (5 bases). Between the trimmed V and J ends, which lost 7 bases and 0 bases, there was a span of 16 bases. Germline V gives CDR1 MNHEY, CDR2 SVGEGT. There are 15 residues in the CDR3. In DNA, the CDR3 is TGTGCCAGCATCCCAGGGAAGGGTGTCTCCTACGAGCAGTACTTC. Its translation is CASIPGKGVSYEQYF.